Listed here are 23 T cell receptor beta chains from one sample, sequenced in a study of shared T cell receptors in the human thymus. Generated by immunoSEQ multiplex PCR, the TCRdb table keeps only in-frame clones and is missing some. The sample has over 650,000 clones, approximately 89% seen once; the top ten hold about 0.0094%. These data are also associated with another study on human thymus T cells.

The sequenced material came from thymocytes. Receptors originate from a boy under three years old with a congenital heart defect.

This chain connects TRBV6-6 to TRBJ2-1, with TRBD1 matching 8 bases. Germline loops: CDR1 MNHNY, CDR2 SVGAGI (reference sequence). This CDR3 region has 16 residues. After removal of 6 bases from V and 1 base from J, the junction contained 8 bases not matched to a gene. The CDR3 is CASRPTRQGSYNEQFF. In nucleotides, the CDR3 is TGTGCCAGCAGACCCACACGACAGGGGTCCTACAATGAGCAGTTCTTC.

The chain uses TRBV29-1 and TRBJ2-3; possibly TRBD1 for D (6 bases). Germline V gene sequence: CDR1 SQVTM, CDR2 ANQGSEA. This CDR3 has 14 amino acids. V was cut by 2 bases and J by 1 base, with 10 bases left in between. The CDR3 bases are TGCAGCGTTGAACAGGGGTCGGGCACAGATACGCAGTATTTT. Protein product: CSVEQGSGTDTQYF.

The table lists this clone with a few counts. The sample contains more than one DNA sequence encoding this CDR3. The V call is TRBV9, the J call TRBJ2-1; TRBD1 is a possible D gene (5 bases). The CDR3 is made up of 13 amino acids. V lost 2 bases to trimming and J lost 5 bases, with 8 bases between them. CDR1 is SGDLS, CDR2 YYNGEE, per germline. The chain's CDR3 is CASSVRVHNEQFF. The CDR3 nucleotides read TGTGCCAGCAGCGTCAGGGTTCACAATGAGCAGTTCTTC.

Concerning this clone: A read error may produce the germline difference seen at one junction end. This chain joins TRBV6-5 and TRBJ1-5; no firm D call. Germline V gene data show CDR1 as MNHEY and CDR2 as SVGAGI. The CDR3 is 14 residues long. The CDR3 DNA sequence: TGCTCGGGCCGGGAGGGTTGTGGCAATCAGCCCCAGCATTTT. Translated: CSGREGCGNQPQHF.

The chain links TRBV6-5 to TRBJ2-5; D is unresolved. Trimming removed 2 bases from V and 3 bases from J, with 13 bases in between. This CDR3 contains 15 residues. Per germline, CDR1 MNHEY and CDR2 SVGAGI. The CDR3 DNA sequence: TGTGCCAGCAGTTACAGGTTCAGGAACGAAGAGACCCAGTACTTC. Encoded protein: CASSYRFRNEETQYF.

The V and J genes are TRBV7-9 and TRBJ2-7; 8 bases agree with TRBD1. Germline V CDR1 and CDR2: SEHNR, FQNEAQ (reference sequence). The CDR3 has 16 amino acids. V lost 6 bases and J lost 5; bases outside the gene matches: 15. The CDR3 bases are TGTGCCAGCAGTTTAACAGCCTCCGGACAGGGCCACGAGCAGTACTTC. It codes for CASSLTASGQGHEQYF.

The rearrangement links TRBV5-1 to TRBJ1-1, with a weak D call TRBD1 (6 bases). CDR1 is SGHRS, CDR2 YFSETQ, per germline. The CDR3 totals 16 residues. Trimming left V 2 bases short and J 4 bases short, with 18 bases between. CDR3 loop: CASSFRGVRKSTEAFF. CDR3 coding DNA: TGCGCCAGCAGCTTCAGGGGAGTTCGGAAAAGCACTGAAGCTTTCTTT.

The CDR3 nucleotides read TGTGCCAGCAGCGAAATTTCAGGACAGGGGCCCTACGAGCAGTACTTC. Protein: CASSEISGQGPYEQYF. The chain combines TRBV6-1 with TRBJ2-7, with 9 bases aligning to TRBD1. Germline V gene lookup returns CDR1 MNHNS and CDR2 SASEGT. The J segment lost 2 bases and the V segment lost 6 bases, leaving 11 bases of the junction unmatched. The CDR3 is made up of 16 amino acids.

DNA for the CDR3: TGTGCCACCCGTACTAGCGGGGTCTACAATGAGCAGTTCTTC. Translated: CATRTSGVYNEQFF. The V call is TRBV27, the J call TRBJ2-1; TRBD2 agrees at 10 bases. The CDR3 sequence is 14 residues long. Trimming took 10 bases from V and 3 from J; bases not matched to a gene: 6. Germline-derived CDR1 and CDR2 are MNHEY and SMNVEV (reference sequence).

The chain carries TRBV20-1 and TRBJ2-1; D gene uncertain. Germline V gene sequence: CDR1 DFQATT, CDR2 SNEGSKA (reference sequence). This CDR3 is built from 11 residues. V was trimmed by 2 bases and J by 6 bases, leaving 5 bases between them. The CDR3 here is CSARQANEQFF. CDR3 sequence (DNA): TGCAGTGCTAGACAGGCCAATGAGCAGTTCTTC.

V gene TRBV6-5 combines with J gene TRBJ2-1; 7 nucleotides align to TRBD2. The V and J ends lost 4 bases and 5 bases, in that order; junction bases with no gene match: 5. This CDR3 contains 14 residues. CDR1 MNHEY and CDR2 SVGAGI come from the germline V gene. DNA for the CDR3: TGTGCCAGCAGTTCCAGGCGGGGGAACAATGAGCAGTTCTTC. Encoded protein: CASSSRRGNNEQFF.

The chain couples TRBV7-2 to TRBJ2-6, with D perhaps matching TRBD1 (6 bases). The CDR3 runs to 17 residues. The ends were cut back, 2 bases at V and 3 bases at J, with 14 bases in the middle. Germline V gene sequence: CDR1 SGHTA, CDR2 FQGNSA. CDR3 DNA sequence: TGTGCCAGCAGCTTATTACGCTACAGGGATGGGGCCAACGTCCTGACTTTC. Its protein is CASSLLRYRDGANVLTF.

This clone was recorded only once. The CDR3 coding sequence is TGTGCCAGCAGTCCCAGCCCACAGAGAAACTATGGCTACACCTTC. Translation gives CASSPSPQRNYGYTF. This chain connects TRBV2 to TRBJ1-2; D is ambiguous. The CDR3 is made up of 15 amino acids. Per germline, CDR1 SNHLY and CDR2 FYNNEI. The germline V and J ends were trimmed by 5 bases and 2 bases, with 15 bases remaining between them.

The chain is built from TRBV4-3 and TRBJ2-1, with 8 bases identical to TRBD1. The CDR3 has 16 amino acids. Germline V lookup: CDR1 LGHNA, CDR2 YSLEER. V shed 0 bases and J 8 bases; nucleotides not matched to a gene: 9. The CDR3 bases are TGCGCCAGCAGCCAAGATAGTTGGACAGGGAACGATGAGCAGTTCTTC. Translating gives CASSQDSWTGNDEQFF.

The V gene is TRBV4-1, the J gene TRBJ2-7; 9 nucleotides agree with TRBD1. The CDR3 is 16 amino acids. The germline V gene has CDR1 MGHRA and CDR2 YSYEKL. V dropped 5 bases and J dropped 0; count of bases not matched to a gene: 8. The CDR3 DNA reads TGCGCCAGCAGCTCACGGACAGGGGTGACCTCCTACGAGCAGTACTTC. It specifies CASSSRTGVTSYEQYF.

V usage is TRBV15 and J usage is TRBJ1-1, with TRBD1 identical over 7 bases. V shed 0 bases and J 1 base; nucleotides not matched to a gene: 2. The CDR3 is 15 amino acids. Germline values: CDR1 LNHNV, CDR2 YYDKDF (reference sequence). This CDR3 is CATSRDTGENTEAFF. The CDR3 DNA reads as TGTGCCACCAGCAGAGATACAGGGGAGAACACTGAAGCTTTCTTT. The variable domain in full, completed from reference TRBV15 and TRBJ1-1, reads DAMVIQNPRYQVTQFGKPVTLSCSQTLNHNVMYWYQQKSSQAPKLLFHYYDKDFNNEADTPDNFQSRRPNTSFCFLDIRSPGLGDTAMYLCATSRDTGENTEAFFGQGTRLTVV.

The chain has TRBV6-1 and TRBJ1-2; D is possibly TRBD1 (5 bases). Between the trimmed V and J ends, which lost 1 base and 4 bases, there was a span of 10 bases. The CDR3 spans 14 residues. Germline V gives CDR1 MNHNS, CDR2 SASEGT. CDR3 DNA: TGTGCCAGCAGTGAAGGGAGGGGCAGCTATGGCTACACCTTC. It is translated as CASSEGRGSYGYTF.

This clone was recorded only once. V usage is TRBV23-1 and J usage is TRBJ2-3; 9 bases agree with TRBD1. TRBV23-1 is noted as an ORF with a role that remains uncertain. This CDR3 is built from 17 residues. V dropped 0 bases and J dropped 4; count of bases not matched to a gene: 8. CDR3 sequence reads: CASSQSIQDRGSDTQYF. Written as DNA, the CDR3 is TGCGCCAGCAGTCAATCGATCCAGGACAGGGGTTCAGATACGCAGTATTTT.

This rearrangement joins TRBV5-1 to TRBJ2-7; possibly TRBD2 for D (6 bases). V shed 5 bases and J shed 4 bases, with 16 bases lying between them. Germline V CDR1 and CDR2: SGHRS, YFSETQ. CDR3 size: 14 residues. The CDR3 spells CASRELGEVYEQYF. CDR3 sequence (DNA): TGCGCCAGCAGGGAGTTGGGGGAGGTTTACGAGCAGTACTTC.

The CDR3 nucleotides read TGTGCCAGCAGCTTACAGGGGGCAAATGGCTACACCTTC. The encoded protein is CASSLQGANGYTF. The V call is TRBV5-5, the J call TRBJ1-2, with 9 nucleotides matching TRBD1. CDR1 is SGHKS, CDR2 YYEKEE, per germline (reference sequence). J gave up 6 bases and V 2 bases, and 2 bases lay outside the gene matches. The CDR3 has 13 amino acids.

This chain connects TRBV18 to TRBJ2-3; D perhaps matches TRBD2 (5 bases). This CDR3 is built from 13 residues. The V end was cut by 6 bases, the J end by 13 bases, with 20 bases between. CDR1 and CDR2 (germline): KGHSH, LQKENI. CDR3 amino acids: CASSRGKGSGEYF. The CDR3, as DNA: TGTGCCAGCTCTCGGGGAAAGGGATCTGGGGAGTATTTT.

This clone has more than one count but fewer than ten. The V and J genes are TRBV28 and TRBJ2-7, with TRBD2 identical over 7 bases. Germline V gene data show CDR1 as MDHEN and CDR2 as SYDVKM. Trimming removed 2 bases from V and 2 bases from J; junction bases left unmatched: 15. The CDR3 sequence is 18 residues long. The CDR3 here is CASSLGRREIGRAYEQYF. In nucleotides, the CDR3 is TGTGCCAGCAGTTTAGGGAGGCGGGAGATCGGTAGGGCCTACGAGCAGTACTTC.

This sequence joins TRBV10-3 and TRBJ2-7; possible D gene TRBD2, 5 bases. Trimming took off 2 bases at V and 1 base at J, with 9 bases between the two ends. Germline-derived CDR1 and CDR2 are ENHRY and SYGVKD. This CDR3 is 14 amino acids long. The CDR3 loop reads CAISEEGESYEQYF. The CDR3 region has the DNA TGTGCCATCAGTGAGGAGGGAGAATCCTACGAGCAGTACTTC.